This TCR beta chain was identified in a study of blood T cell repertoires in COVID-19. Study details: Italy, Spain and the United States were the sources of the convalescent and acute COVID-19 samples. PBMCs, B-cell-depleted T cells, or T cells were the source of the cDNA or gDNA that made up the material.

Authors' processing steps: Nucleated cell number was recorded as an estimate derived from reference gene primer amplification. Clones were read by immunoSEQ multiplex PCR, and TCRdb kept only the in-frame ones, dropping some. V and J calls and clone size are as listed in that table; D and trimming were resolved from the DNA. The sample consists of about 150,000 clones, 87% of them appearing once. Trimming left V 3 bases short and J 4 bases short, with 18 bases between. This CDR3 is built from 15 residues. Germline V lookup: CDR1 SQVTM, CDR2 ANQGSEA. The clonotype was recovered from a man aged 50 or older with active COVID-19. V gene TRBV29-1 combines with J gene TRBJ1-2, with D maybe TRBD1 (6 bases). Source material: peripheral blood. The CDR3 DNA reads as TGCAGCGTTGAGGGGGCGGGAGCCGTGAGCTATGGCTACACCTTC. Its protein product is CSVEGAGAVSYGYTF.